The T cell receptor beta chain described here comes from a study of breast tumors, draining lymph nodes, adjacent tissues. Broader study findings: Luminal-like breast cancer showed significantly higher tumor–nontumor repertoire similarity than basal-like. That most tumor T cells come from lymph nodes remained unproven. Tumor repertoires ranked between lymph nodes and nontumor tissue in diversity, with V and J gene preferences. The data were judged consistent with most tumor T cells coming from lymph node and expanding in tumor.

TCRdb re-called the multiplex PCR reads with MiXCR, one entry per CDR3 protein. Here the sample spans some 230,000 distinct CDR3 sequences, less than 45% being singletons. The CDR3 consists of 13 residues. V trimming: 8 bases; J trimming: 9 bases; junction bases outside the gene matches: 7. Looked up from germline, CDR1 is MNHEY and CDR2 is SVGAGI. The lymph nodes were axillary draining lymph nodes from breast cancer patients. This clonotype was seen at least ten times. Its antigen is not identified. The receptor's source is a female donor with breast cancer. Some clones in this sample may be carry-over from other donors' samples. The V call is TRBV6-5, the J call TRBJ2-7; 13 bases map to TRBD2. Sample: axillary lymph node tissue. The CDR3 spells CASGGLAGVGQYF. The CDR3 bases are TGTGCCAGCGGTGGACTAGCGGGAGTCGGGCAGTACTTC.